These 5 T cell receptor beta chains originate from one sample sequenced in a study of blood T cell repertoires in COVID-19. TCRdb keeps only in-frame clones here, not all; method: immunoSEQ multiplex PCR. The sample has 300,000 to 400,000 clones, about nine tenths seen once. Specimen: peripheral blood. The receptors stem from a man younger than 40 with COVID-19, enrolled during active disease.

The V gene is TRBV7-2, the J gene TRBJ1-4; TRBD1 matches at 7 bases. CDR1 SGHTA and CDR2 FQGNSA come from the germline V gene. V dropped 6 bases and J dropped 0; count of bases not matched to a gene: 7. This CDR3 has 16 amino acids. The CDR3 region has the DNA TGTGCCAGCAGTGTAACAGGGGCTTCAACTAATGAAAAACTGTTTTTT. Its translation: CASSVTGASTNEKLFF.

As regards this clone: Other DNA sequences from this sample encode an identical CDR3 as well. The chain recombines TRBV7-8 with TRBJ1-2, with TRBD1 matching 7 bases. CDR3 length: 13 residues. The V and J ends lost 1 base and 5 bases, in that order; junction bases with no gene match: 1. CDR1 is SGHVS and CDR2 is FQNEAQ in the germline V gene. The CDR3 spells CASSLGQGYGYTF. CDR3 nucleotide sequence: TGTGCCAGCAGCTTAGGACAGGGATATGGCTACACCTTC.

This clone was observed once. CDR3 sequence reads: CASSYEGGRANEQFF. The CDR3 nucleotides read TGTGCCAGCAGTTACGAGGGGGGGCGGGCCAATGAGCAGTTCTTC. V usage is TRBV6-2 or TRBV6-3 and J usage is TRBJ2-1; maybe TRBD2 (7 bases). The ends were cut back, 2 bases at V and 6 bases at J, with 14 bases in the middle. CDR3 length equals 15 residues. CDR1 MNHEY and CDR2 SVGEGT come from the germline V gene.

This clone appeared a few times. V gene TRBV3-1 (or the pseudogene TRBV3-2) combines with J gene TRBJ1-6; no clear D gene. This CDR3 has 17 amino acids. Germline CDR1 reads LGHDT; CDR2 reads YNNKEL (reference sequence). V dropped 5 bases and J dropped 4 bases, with 18 bases sitting between them. CDR3 sequence (DNA): TGTGCCAGCAGCTATGACCGAGACGCGGCATATAATTCACCCCTCCACTTT. Protein product: CASSYDRDAAYNSPLHF.

V usage is TRBV7-8 and J usage is TRBJ1-2, with no clear D. This CDR3 has 15 residues. The germline V and J ends were trimmed by 3 bases and 0 bases, with 11 bases remaining between them. Germline V CDR1 and CDR2: SGHVS, FQNEAQ. CDR3 sequence reads: CASSFNGIPNYGYTF. CDR3 sequence (DNA): TGTGCCAGCAGCTTTAACGGGATCCCTAACTATGGCTACACCTTC. The full variable domain, in which reference TRBV7-8 and TRBJ1-2 provide the parts outside the CDR3, is GAGVSQSPRYKVAKRGQDVALRCDPISGHVSLFWYQQALGQGPEFLTYFQNEAQLDKSGLPSDRFFAERPEGSVSTLKIQRTQQEDSAVYLCASSFNGIPNYGYTFGSGTRLTVV.